The present TCR beta chain was sequenced within a study of chemoradiotherapy in HPV16-positive cancers. In the study overall: Candidate HPV-specific T-cell clones and common TCR motifs came from functional assays in two HPV16-positive patients.

The CDR3 is 14 residues long. The germline V and J ends were trimmed by 4 bases and 4 bases, with 15 bases remaining between them. Germline V lookup: CDR1 SGHDT, CDR2 YYEEEE. Clones were sequenced by immunoSEQ multiplex PCR, and TCRdb holds only the in-frame ones, with some missing. This table holds 3,000 to 4,000 clones, roughly four fifths found once. Samples were taken several times over chemoradiotherapy. Notes on the study in general: Better recurrence-free survival went with HPV-responsive T-cell expansion in HPV16-positive patients. Candidate HPV-specific clones and E7-related TCR motifs grew in tumor during treatment.

As to this clone: Its antigen is not known.

The source was tumor tissue, collected from a patient who underwent chemoradiotherapy. The sequence was obtained from a human donor with HPV-associated anogenital cancer. The chain combines TRBV5-6 with TRBJ2-7; TRBD2 is a possible D gene (6 bases). CDR3 residues: CASSGTGGVYEQYF. In DNA form, the CDR3 reads TGTGCCAGCAGCGGTACAGGCGGGGTTTACGAGCAGTACTTC.